This TCR beta chain is from a study of shared clonotypes between healthy human individuals (dated by TCRdb to 2019 to 2021). Turning to the overall study: The cohort comprised a couple of women and a few men aged 18 to 49 years. Per donor, three plates each were used for CD4 naive and CD4 memory, two for CD8 naive, and one for CD8 memory. To estimate repertoire size and how much clonotype sharing occurs between individuals, the study deeply sequenced the blood TCR repertoires of several healthy adults. Libraries were prepared and TCR repertoires were sequenced by different laboratories using diverse techniques, in order to increase sequencing depth and limit assay-specific biases. Each donor's leukapheresis produced roughly between roughly 0.9 and 9 billion PBMCs.

TCR CDR3 regions were amplified from genomic DNA by multiplex PCR using the deep immunoSEQ assay. For each cell subset, the extracted genomic DNA was distributed evenly across all wells of several immunoSEQ 96-well plates, and each plate served as one replicate. For sorted subsets, roughly 200 ng of genomic DNA, equivalent to roughly 30,000 T cell genomes, went into each replicate PCR. Purified libraries were measured with a Qubit 3.0 fluorometer, size-checked on a Bioanalyzer 2100, and measured again with the KAPA Library Quantification kit. Each immunoSEQ 96-well plate was sequenced on its own single-read 150-cycle Illumina NextSeq 550 flow cell. On the authors' methods: The immunoSEQ output contained only junctional sequences without quality scores, so filtering could not match that applied to full-length reads. Sequences were annotated with PyIR, a Python wrapper for IgBLAST v1.9, and V/J genes and CDR3 were assigned using IMGT germline references. Reads with weak V/J assignments (E-value above 1e-6), missing CDR3, stop codons, out-of-frame junctions, or ambiguous translated residues were removed. V3J clonotypes were defined as sequences sharing an identical inferred V gene, J gene, and CDR3 amino acid sequence. To compute the percentage overlap between repertoires, the number of shared unique clonotypes was divided by the size of the smaller repertoire. Repertoire richness was assessed with RTK rarefaction, the Chao1 estimator, and Recon v2.1 estimates of unobserved clonotypes. For all TCRbeta clonotypes obtained by the gDNA method from four donors, generation probabilities were computed with OLGA. TCRdb's version of the immuneACCESS table is confined to in-frame rearrangements and falls short of the full clone set. An unresolved V gene accounts for under half of the shortfall where checked; the remainder is of unknown origin. V and J calls and clone size come straight from that table; D and trimming were deduced from the DNA. In this sample the table shows around 1,900,000 clones, around 95% of which occur a single time. The ten top clones hold about 1.7% of the sample.

With respect to this clone: This receptor's antigen is unknown. It has no much larger one-base neighbor in the sample; base qualities were not kept.

V loses 2 bases, J loses 7 bases, and the germline ends lie 9 bases apart. Counted from cysteine to phenylalanine, this CDR3 has 13 amino acids. Kept here is only the CDR3 DNA, which spans 39 bases and is read in frame from base 1. CDR1 and CDR2 (SGHAT, FQNNGV) derive from the germline V gene. Points the paper makes about the study in general: Rarefaction of sorted-subset datasets indicated incomplete sequencing despite the large sequencing depth. Naive subsets generally had larger estimated clonotype richness than memory subsets. Sampling was limited to blood, and TCR repertoires in tissue likely differ from TCR repertoires in blood. Higher generation probabilities were observed for clonotypes shared by all four sorted-subset donors than for non-shared clonotypes. Pairwise subsampling indicated that sequencing depth was expected to affect the degree of clonotype sharing among donors. Because the study included a small number of donors, the genetic and exposure-history diversity represented was limited. Sharing across a handful of donors was observed for about 5% of naive CD4, 3.5% of naive CD8, about 2.5% of memory CD4, and around 0.44% of memory CD8 clonotypes.

For the CD8 naive samples, CD45RO-negative cells were positively selected for CCR7, yielding a CD45RA+CCR7+ population from which TemRA cells were excluded. The donors were healthy, HIV-negative adults with no recently reported acute infections or vaccinations. Every donor was a Caucasian adult residing in Nashville, Tennessee, USA. Blood was collected by leukapheresis, and PBMCs were isolated by Ficoll-Histopaque density gradient centrifugation and then cryopreserved in liquid nitrogen vapor phase. Analytical flow cytometry was used to check the purity and quantity of each magnetically sorted T cell population. From each sorted fraction, genomic DNA was isolated and quantified by UV absorbance on a Nanodrop 2000c.

The source is a man younger than 35 in good health. Some clones in this sample may be carry-over from other donors' samples. Sequenced sample: naive CD8+ T cells from PBMCs. In the paper's terms, the cell subset or site label means: CD45RA+CCR7+. This receptor chain uses TRBV11-2 and TRBJ2-1; the D gene assignment is ambiguous. CDR3 region: CASSLPGSNEQFF. The DNA sequence follows: TGTGCCAGCAGCTTACCGGGTTCGAATGAGCAGTTCTTC.